The 32 T cell receptor beta chains reported below all come from one sample, sequenced in a study of T cell responses to AZD1222 COVID-19 vaccine. Profiling relied on immunoSEQ multiplex PCR, and the TCRdb table lists in-frame clones only, not all of them. The data show 150,000 to 200,000 clones, around 94% seen once. The sample was peripheral blood, taken on day 0 of AZD1222 vaccination. The receptors shown here come from an adult in good health.

V is TRBV18 and J is TRBJ1-1; D unclear. Germline V gene lookup returns CDR1 KGHSH and CDR2 LQKENI. V was clipped by 6 bases and J by 6 bases, with 11 bases between them. The CDR3 totals 12 residues. The CDR3 DNA reads as TGTGCCAGCTCTCCAGGCGGGGCTGAAGCTTTCTTT. It yields the protein CASSPGGAEAFF.

This clone is a singleton in its sample. The chain joins TRBV18 to TRBJ1-2; D remains ambiguous. This CDR3 region has 14 residues. The germline CDR1 and CDR2 sequences are KGHSH and LQKENI. Trimming took off 2 bases at V and 8 bases at J, with 15 bases between the two ends. CDR3 DNA: TGTGCCAGCTCACCAAGCAGCCCTTGGGAAGGCTACACCTTC. Its translation: CASSPSSPWEGYTF.

This clone appeared once. This rearrangement joins TRBV27 to TRBJ1-1; weak D call: TRBD1 (5 bases). CDR3 length: 14 residues. Germline assignment: CDR1 MNHEY and CDR2 SMNVEV (reference sequence). V shed 3 bases and J shed 1 base, with 9 bases lying between them. The CDR3 coding sequence is TGTGCCAGCAGTTTCGGACAAAAGAACACTGAAGCTTTCTTT. Translation: CASSFGQKNTEAFF.

The rearrangement links TRBV5-4 to TRBJ1-1, with TRBD1 as a possible D gene (5 bases). The CDR3 contains 15 residues. Trimming pared 0 bases from V and 0 bases from J, leaving 9 bases between. Germline V gene sequence: CDR1 SGHNT, CDR2 YYREEE (reference sequence). In nucleotides, the CDR3 is TGTGCCAGCAGCTTGGAAGGACATTTGAACACTGAAGCTTTCTTT. Protein sequence: CASSLEGHLNTEAFF.

The chain combines TRBV12-3 or TRBV12-4 with TRBJ2-3; no firm D call. The CDR3 runs to 13 residues. V was clipped by 3 bases and J by 1 base, with 5 bases between them. CDR3 loop: CASSFLGTDTQYF. CDR3 coding DNA: TGTGCCAGCAGTTTTTTAGGCACAGATACGCAGTATTTT.

The V call is TRBV7-2, the J call TRBJ1-2; D might be TRBD1 (6 bases). Germline V gene sequence: CDR1 SGHTA, CDR2 FQGNSA. The CDR3 runs to 16 residues. Between the trimmed V and J ends, which lost 5 bases and 3 bases, there was a span of 19 bases. CDR3 sequence (DNA): TGTGCCAGCAGCCCCCGAGTGGGGGGCGACTACTATGGCTACACCTTC. It codes for CASSPRVGGDYYGYTF.

This chain joins TRBV11-2 and TRBJ1-3; TRBD1 matches at 7 bases. J lost 4 bases, V lost 3 bases, and 3 bases had no gene match. The germline CDR1 and CDR2 sequences are SGHAT and FQNNGV. CDR3 length: 14 amino acids. CDR3 amino acids: CASSFTGVGNTIYF. As DNA, the CDR3 is TGTGCCAGCAGCTTCACAGGGGTAGGAAACACCATATATTTT. Using reference TRBV11-2 and TRBJ1-3 for the parts outside the CDR3, the full variable domain is EAGVAQSPRYKIIEKRQSVAFWCNPISGHATLYWYQQILGQGPKLLIQFQNNGVVDDSQLPKDRFSAERLKGVDSTLKIQPAKLEDSAVYLCASSFTGVGNTIYFGEGSWLTVV.

The V call is TRBV6-5, the J call TRBJ1-5; 7 bases align to TRBD1. The CDR3 contains 15 residues. J lost 4 bases, V lost 7 bases, and 10 bases had no gene match. Germline values: CDR1 MNHEY, CDR2 SVGAGI. This CDR3 reads CASIRQGPLNQPQHF. CDR3 bases: TGTGCCAGCATCCGACAGGGTCCCCTTAATCAGCCCCAGCATTTT.

The rearrangement joins TRBV7-9 to TRBJ2-5; D not resolved. The V gene's germline CDR1 is SEHNR and CDR2 FQNEAQ (reference sequence). The length of the CDR3 is 12 residues. Trimming left V 4 bases short and J 5 bases short, with 8 bases between. CDR3 amino acids: CASSSVGETQYF. CDR3 coding DNA: TGTGCCAGCAGCTCCGTGGGGGAGACCCAGTACTTC. Drawing the rest from reference TRBV7-9 and TRBJ2-5, the complete variable domain is DTGVSQNPRHKITKRGQNVTFRCDPISEHNRLYWYRQTLGQGPEFLTYFQNEAQLEKSRLLSDRFSAERPKGSFSTLEIQRTEQGDSAMYLCASSSVGETQYFGPGTRLLVL.

The chain is built from TRBV3-1 (or the pseudogene TRBV3-2) and TRBJ1-5; D not certain. The CDR3 spans 14 residues. The ends were cut back, 1 base at V and 7 bases at J, with 11 bases in the middle. Germline values: CDR1 LGHDT, CDR2 YNNKEL (reference sequence). The CDR3 nucleotides are TGTGCCAGCAGCCAAGGGAAGGGAAACCAGCCCCAGCATTTT. It encodes CASSQGKGNQPQHF.

The J gene is TRBJ1-1, the V gene TRBV2, with D hard to call. Germline V gene data show CDR1 as SNHLY and CDR2 as FYNNEI. The CDR3 is 13 residues long. Trimming left V 4 bases short and J 0 bases short, with 6 bases between. CDR3 sequence: CASSVGVNTEAFF. CDR3 in DNA: TGTGCCAGCAGTGTTGGGGTGAACACTGAAGCTTTCTTT. The entire variable domain, with the rest obtained from reference TRBV2 and TRBJ1-1, is as follows: EPEVTQTPSHQVTQMGQEVILRCVPISNHLYFYWYRQILGQKVEFLVSFYNNEISEKSEIFDDQFSVERPDGSNFTLKIRSTKLEDSAMYFCASSVGVNTEAFFGQGTRLTVV.

A single count supports this clone. This chain links TRBV7-8 with TRBJ2-7, with 10 bases matching TRBD2. Germline V lookup: CDR1 SGHVS, CDR2 FQNEAQ. This CDR3 comprises 16 residues. Trimming took 3 bases from V and 3 from J; bases not matched to a gene: 8. CDR3 sequence: CASSLASWTSGYEQYF. The CDR3 nucleotides are TGTGCCAGCAGCTTGGCCAGTTGGACTAGCGGCTACGAGCAGTACTTC.

V usage is TRBV5-4 and J usage is TRBJ2-2; D not certain. CDR1 is SGHNT, CDR2 YYREEE, per germline (reference sequence). CDR3 length: 13 residues. V was pared by 0 bases and J by 4 bases, with 4 bases between. CDR3 sequence: CASSLAVTGELFF. The CDR3, as DNA: TGTGCCAGCAGCTTGGCGGTCACCGGGGAGCTGTTTTTT.

The rearrangement joins TRBV2 to TRBJ1-1; D is possibly TRBD1 (6 bases). In germline, CDR1 is SNHLY, CDR2 FYNNEI. V lost 0 bases, J lost 4 bases, and 18 bases lay in between. CDR3 length: 17 residues. The CDR3 region has the DNA TGTGCCAGCAGTGAAGCGCCGGGGGCCGGGGGAGGCACTGAAGCTTTCTTT. Translated, it gives CASSEAPGAGGGTEAFF.

The V and J genes are TRBV7-6 and TRBJ2-1; TRBD1 or TRBD2 may be the D gene (5 bases each). CDR3 length: 16 amino acids. V was clipped by 1 base and J by 2 bases, with 12 bases between them. CDR1 is SGHVS, CDR2 FNYEAQ, per germline. The CDR3 sequence is CASSLELGVTYNEQFF. The CDR3 DNA follows: TGTGCCAGCAGCTTAGAGTTGGGGGTTACCTACAATGAGCAGTTCTTC.

This chain joins TRBV24-1 and TRBJ2-1; TRBD1 aligns across 10 bases. Per the germline V gene, CDR1 is KGHDR and CDR2 is SFDVKD. Unmatched junction bases numbered 0, after V lost 9 bases and J lost 2 bases. This CDR3 spans 13 amino acids. The CDR3 bases are TGTGCCACCGGGACAGGGGCCTACAATGAGCAGTTCTTC. This codes for CATGTGAYNEQFF.

The chain combines TRBV21-1 with TRBJ1-6. TRBV21-1 is tagged as a pseudogene. CDR3 length: 15 residues. CDR3 in amino acids: CASISSWGYNSPLHF. The CDR3 nucleotides are TGTGCCAGCATCTCTAGCTGGGGATACAATTCACCCCTCCACTTT.

The chain is built from TRBV12-5 and TRBJ2-2; tentative D call: TRBD1 (6 bases). V was cut by 0 bases and J by 7 bases, with 18 bases left in between. CDR3 length equals 17 residues. CDR1 is LGHNT and CDR2 is FRNRAP in the germline V gene. CDR3 sequence reads: CASGLVLGQLVGGELFF. Here the CDR3 DNA reads TGTGCTAGTGGTTTGGTACTTGGACAGCTAGTGGGCGGGGAGCTGTTTTTT.

The rearrangement joins TRBV7-9 to TRBJ2-1, with 8 bases aligning to TRBD2. This CDR3 has 15 residues. CDR1 and CDR2 from the germline V gene are SEHNR and FQNEAQ (reference sequence). V was pared by 5 bases and J by 4 bases, with 7 bases of the junction left unmatched. The CDR3 DNA follows: TGTGCCAGCAGCGTTACTAGCGGAGGGTACAATGAGCAGTTCTTC. This sequence encodes CASSVTSGGYNEQFF. Full variable domain (outside the CDR3, taken from reference TRBV7-9 and TRBJ2-1): DTGVSQNPRHKITKRGQNVTFRCDPISEHNRLYWYRQTLGQGPEFLTYFQNEAQLEKSRLLSDRFSAERPKGSFSTLEIQRTEQGDSAMYLCASSVTSGGYNEQFFGPGTRLTVL.

V gene TRBV5-8 combines with J gene TRBJ1-3; 8 bases line up with TRBD1. V dropped 3 bases and J dropped 2; count of bases not matched to a gene: 4. Germline V CDR1 and CDR2: SGHTS, YDEGEE. This CDR3 is 15 amino acids long. This chain's CDR3 is CASSYGDRTGNTIYF. The CDR3 DNA is TGTGCCAGCAGCTACGGGGACAGGACTGGAAACACCATATATTTT.

The V call is TRBV19, the J call TRBJ2-7; D might be TRBD1 (5 bases). The CDR3 runs to 14 residues. Germline lookup yields CDR1 LNHDA and CDR2 SQIVND (reference sequence). Trimming pared 3 bases from V and 1 base from J, leaving 10 bases between. DNA for the CDR3: TGTGCCAGTAGTATGACGAGACAGTCCTACGAGCAGTACTTC. Protein: CASSMTRQSYEQYF. The variable domain in full, with the rest retrieved from reference TRBV19 and TRBJ2-7, is DGGITQSPKYLFRKEGQNVTLSCEQNLNHDAMYWYRQDPGQGLRLIYYSQIVNDFQKGDIAEGYSVSREKKESFPLTVTSAQKNPTAFYLCASSMTRQSYEQYFGPGTRLTVT.

Points on this clone: Different DNA sequences within this sample yield the same CDR3. V usage is TRBV29-1 and J usage is TRBJ1-2; no clear D. Germline-derived CDR1 and CDR2 are SQVTM and ANQGSEA. The CDR3 sequence is 12 residues long. The V gene lost 1 base and the J gene lost 0 bases, with 3 bases spanning the gap. DNA of the CDR3: TGCAGCGTTGAAGCTGCTAACTATGGCTACACCTTC. It specifies CSVEAANYGYTF.

Regarding this clone: A junction boundary mismatches the germline segment, possibly from a read error. The V gene is TRBV7-2, the J gene TRBJ1-1; no reliable D call. The CDR3 has 14 amino acids. The V gene's germline CDR1 is SGHTA and CDR2 FQGNSA. The CDR3 loop reads CASSLASGTTEAFF. The CDR3 DNA sequence: TGTGCCAGCAGCCTAGCGTCAGGTACTACTGAAGCTTTCTTT.

The chain links TRBV27 to TRBJ2-2; 9 nucleotides match TRBD1. V shed 2 bases and J 6 bases; nucleotides not matched to a gene: 4. The CDR3 runs 15 residues. CDR1 and CDR2 (germline): MNHEY, SMNVEV (reference sequence). DNA of the CDR3: TGTGCCAGCAGTTTAAGGGACAGGGCCGCCGGGGAGCTGTTTTTT. Its translation: CASSLRDRAAGELFF.

The chain combines TRBV7-7 with TRBJ2-3; D is perhaps TRBD1 (5 bases). CDR1 SSHAT and CDR2 FNYEAQ come from the germline V gene (reference sequence). V was cut by 7 bases and J by 1 base, with 15 bases left in between. This CDR3 comprises 15 residues. The CDR3 here is CASTAAKGCTDTQYF. The DNA of the CDR3 is TGTGCCAGCACTGCAGCTAAGGGGTGCACAGATACGCAGTATTTT. The complete variable domain, with remaining parts taken from reference TRBV7-7 and TRBJ2-3, reads GAGVSQSPRYKVTKRGQDVTLRCDPISSHATLYWYQQALGQGPEFLTYFNYEAQPDKSGLPSDRFSAERPEGSISTLTIQRTEQRDSAMYRCASTAAKGCTDTQYFGPGTRLTVL.

The chain combines TRBV30 with TRBJ2-6, with D maybe TRBD2 (6 bases). This CDR3 comprises 14 residues. V shed 3 bases and J shed 3 bases, with 9 bases lying between them. Germline-derived CDR1 and CDR2 are GTSNPN and SVGIG (reference sequence). Here the CDR3 reads CAWSGGFGANVLTF. The CDR3, as DNA: TGTGCCTGGAGCGGGGGATTTGGGGCCAACGTCCTGACTTTC. Full variable domain (rest looked up from reference TRBV30 and TRBJ2-6): SQTIHQWPATLVQPVGSPLSLECTVEGTSNPNLYWYRQAAGRGLQLLFYSVGIGQISSEVPQNLSASRPQDRQFILSSKKLLLSDSGFYLCAWSGGFGANVLTFGAGSRLTVL.

V is TRBV27 and J is TRBJ2-1, with D unresolved. The CDR3 spans 11 residues. Germline V lookup: CDR1 MNHEY, CDR2 SMNVEV (reference sequence). Trimming left V 8 bases short and J 2 bases short, with 4 bases between. Here the CDR3 reads CASGAYNEQFF. CDR3 DNA sequence: TGTGCCAGCGGGGCCTACAATGAGCAGTTCTTC.

The rearrangement links TRBV3-1 (or the pseudogene TRBV3-2) to TRBJ1-2, with D perhaps TRBD1 (6 bases). V was shortened by 5 bases and J by 0 bases, with 13 bases between the two germline ends. CDR1 and CDR2 (germline): LGHDT, YNNKEL (reference sequence). The CDR3 has 15 amino acids. The CDR3: CASSYLDRSNYGYTF. DNA for the CDR3: TGTGCCAGCAGCTACCTGGACAGATCTAACTATGGCTACACCTTC.

This chain links TRBV6-5 with TRBJ2-3; 12 nucleotides align to TRBD2. The V and J ends lost 1 base and 3 bases, in that order; junction bases with no gene match: 2. Looked up from germline, CDR1 is MNHEY and CDR2 is SVGAGI. The length of the CDR3 is 16 residues. The CDR3 sequence: CASSYFGTSGTDTQYF. In DNA form, the CDR3 reads TGTGCCAGCAGTTACTTCGGGACTAGCGGGACAGATACGCAGTATTTT.

The V gene is TRBV24-1, the J gene TRBJ2-1; D gene uncertain. CDR3 length equals 16 residues. CDR1 is KGHDR and CDR2 is SFDVKD in the germline V gene. Trimming cost V 1 base and J 8 bases, with 17 bases left between them. The CDR3 protein is CATSDFRNTAGDEQFF. The CDR3 coding sequence is TGTGCCACCAGTGATTTCAGGAACACTGCTGGAGATGAGCAGTTCTTC.

The rearrangement joins TRBV9 to TRBJ2-7; 12 bases line up with TRBD2. This CDR3 spans 20 amino acids. V dropped 3 bases and J dropped 0; count of bases not matched to a gene: 16. Germline values: CDR1 SGDLS, CDR2 YYNGEE. The chain's CDR3 is CASSAPLGLAGMPSSYEQYF. CDR3 DNA sequence: TGTGCCAGCAGCGCCCCCCTCGGACTAGCGGGAATGCCTTCCTCCTACGAGCAGTACTTC. The full variable domain, completed using reference TRBV9 and TRBJ2-7, is DSGVTQTPKHLITATGQRVTLRCSPRSGDLSVYWYQQSLDQGLQFLIQYYNGEERAKGNILERFSAQQFPDLHSELNLSSLELGDSALYFCASSAPLGLAGMPSSYEQYFGPGTRLTVT.

This chain connects TRBV6-5 to TRBJ1-5; D remains unclear. The V gene's germline CDR1 is MNHEY and CDR2 SVGAGI. The CDR3 extends over 14 amino acids. V was trimmed by 8 bases and J by 0 bases, leaving 11 bases between them. CDR3 sequence (DNA): TGTGCCAGCGGGAGAAATCTTAGCAATCAGCCCCAGCATTTT. Translated, it gives CASGRNLSNQPQHF.